The rows below give T cell receptor beta chains drawn from one sample of a study of identical twins. MiXCR, run by TCRdb on the 5' RACE reads, gives a single entry per CDR3 protein. The repertoire holds around 240,000 distinct CDR3 sequences, with approximately 7% as singletons. These data also formed part of another study, on yellow fever vaccine responses in identical twins.

What was sequenced was memory (CD45RO+) T cells sorted from blood. All receptors come from a woman between 18 and 30 years old in good health. CDR3s include the opening cysteine and the closing phenylalanine or tryptophan. The D gene is left open where the match is weak. The size field is filled for only some rows; it gives once, few, many or a size class.

>16|few|TRBD2|TRBV18|TRBJ2-1
TGTGCCAGCTCTCTGACTAGCGGGAGGGCCAAGGATGAGCAGTTCTTC
CASSLTSGRAKDEQFF
>14|few|-|TRBV6-1|TRBJ2-5
TGTGCCAGCAGTACCGGGACCGGCGGAGAGACCCAGTACTTC
CASSTGTGGETQYF
>15|-|-|TRBV7-2|TRBJ2-5
TGTGCCAGCAGCACGGGACAGTCGGGGGGCCGGACCCAGTACTTC
CASSTGQSGGRTQYF
>13|-|-|TRBV4-2|TRBJ2-3
TGTGCCAGCAGCCAAGAAGCTACAGATACGCAGTATTTT
CASSQEATDTQYF
>13|few|-|TRBV12-3/TRBV12-4|TRBJ2-5
TGTGCCAGCAGTTTATCGGGCCATCCGGCCCAGTACTTC
CASSLSGHPAQYF
>11|many|-|TRBV20-1|TRBJ1-2
TGCAGTGCTAGTTACGGAGATGGCTACACCTTC
CSASYGDGYTF
>15|many|TRBD1|TRBV12-3/TRBV12-4|TRBJ1-4
TGTGCCAGCAGTTTGGATCGGTACAGGGGTGAAAAACTGTTTTTT
CASSLDRYRGEKLFF
>15|many|-|TRBV10-3|TRBJ1-3
TGTGCCATCAGTGAACCGCGGGCTGGTGGAAACACCATATATTTT
CAISEPRAGGNTIYF
>16|many|TRBD1|TRBV12-3/TRBV12-4|TRBJ2-2
TGTGCCAGCAGAAAACAGGGGCCGAGGGTCACCGGGGAGCTGTTTTTT
CASRKQGPRVTGELFF
>14|-|-|TRBV5-1|TRBJ2-7
TGCGCCAGCAGCTTGACCAACTTTCAATACGAGCAGTACTTC
CASSLTNFQYEQYF
>14|-|-|TRBV6-1|TRBJ2-7
TGTGCCAGCATTGACGCGACAGGTCCCTACGAGCAGTACTTC
CASIDATGPYEQYF
>14|few|-|TRBV2|TRBJ1-5
TGTGCCAGCAATGGGGGGGACATTGGTCAGCCCCAGCATTTT
CASNGGDIGQPQHF
>11|-|-|TRBV11-2|TRBJ1-2
TGTGCCAGCAAAAGTAACTATGGCTACACCTTC
CASKSNYGYTF
>17|many|-|TRBV3-1|TRBJ2-7
TGTGCCAGCAGCAAAAGCGAGGCGGGACACATCAACTACGAGCAGTACTTC
CASSKSEAGHINYEQYF
>18|many|-|TRBV5-1|TRBJ2-4
TGCGCCAGCAGCCCGGGCCTCTTAAGGCCCTCGGGGAAAAACATTCAGTACTTC
CASSPGLLRPSGKNIQYF
>16|many|TRBD1|TRBV20-1|TRBJ1-1
TGCAGTGCTAGAGTGGGGGACAGGGGTTATAACACTGAAGCTTTCTTT
CSARVGDRGYNTEAFF
>15|-|TRBD1|TRBV20-1|TRBJ2-4
TGCAGTGCTTGGCAGGGGGAGATTGCCAAAAACATTCAGTACTTC
CSAWQGEIAKNIQYF
>15|few|TRBD2|TRBV20-1|TRBJ2-2
TGCAGTGCTAGGTCTCTGGCGGGAGAGGTCGGGGAGCTGTTTTTT
CSARSLAGEVGELFF
>17|-|TRBD2|TRBV5-6|TRBJ2-1
TGTGCCAGCAGCTCACAACTAGCGGGGGCCACCTACAATGAGCAGTTCTTC
CASSSQLAGATYNEQFF
>14|many|TRBD1|TRBV12-3/TRBV12-4|TRBJ1-1
TGTGCCAGCAGTTTAACAGGGGGCGCAACTGAAGCTTTCTTT
CASSLTGGATEAFF